This T cell receptor beta chain was captured by sequencing in a study of T cells in Graves' hyperthyroidism and ophthalmopathy. Each patient was aged 18 to 65 and had newly diagnosed hyperthyroidism of under 2 months' duration. Amplification yielded TCR beta CDR3 regions, with RNA transcripts as the source. First-round RT-PCR of the TCR CDR3 relied on the HTBI primer set. TCRdb fed the multiplex PCR reads into MiXCR, producing one record per CDR3 protein. The sample lists roughly 720,000 distinct CDR3 sequences, around a sixth seen once, with around a sixth in the top ten. Germline V lookup: CDR1 SGHTA, CDR2 FQGTGA. The CDR3 has 13 amino acids. This clonotype appeared a few times. The junction and the germline gene differ at one end; a read error may be behind it.

This TCR derives from a man aged 45-60 years with Graves' hyperthyroidism. The sequenced sample was blood. V usage is TRBV7-3 and J usage is TRBJ2-1, with D unresolved. The CDR3, as DNA: TGTGCCAGCAGCTTAGTCTCCGACAATGAGCAGTTCTTC. This gives the protein CASSLVSDNEQFF.